This entry lists 29 T cell receptor beta chains sequenced from one sample in a study. TCRdb reprocessed the 5' RACE reads with MiXCR, giving one entry per CDR3 protein. The sample consists of around 37,000 distinct CDR3 sequences, just under 30% of them appearing once. Sequencing was done on a sample of memory CD4+ T cells sorted from a lymph node. The subset: memory CD4+ T cells, CD4+CD45RO+CD25-. The receptors originated from a female donor with breast cancer.

This chain links TRBV27 with TRBJ2-3; 12 bases are a match to TRBD2. The germline gives CDR1 MNHEY, CDR2 SMNVEV (reference sequence). The CDR3 length is 15 residues. Trimming cost V 6 bases and J 4 bases; bases outside gene matches: 5. CDR3 sequence (DNA): TGTGCCAGCAGGGAACTAGCGGGAGGCTCAGATACGCAGTATTTT. Translation gives CASRELAGGSDTQYF.

This clonotype was counted at least ten times. The rearrangement uses TRBV7-3 and TRBJ2-3, with a weak D call TRBD2 (6 bases). The V end lost 5 bases, the J end lost 5 bases, and 11 bases lay between the germline ends. This CDR3 comprises 13 residues. Germline V gene lookup returns CDR1 SGHTA and CDR2 FQGTGA. The CDR3 DNA reads as TGTGCCAGCAGCCGGAGGGATAGAGATACGCAGTATTTT. As protein: CASSRRDRDTQYF.

This clonotype was seen only a few times. The chain is built from TRBV6-2 or TRBV6-3 and TRBJ2-1; D call uncertain. Germline CDR1 and CDR2: MNHEY and SVGEGT. Trimming pared 5 bases from V and 8 bases from J, leaving 22 bases between. The CDR3 length is 16 residues. In DNA form, the CDR3 reads TGTGCCAGCAGTACGGGTCGCGGCCCTCCCCCCCATGAGCAGTTCTTC. Protein product: CASSTGRGPPPHEQFF.

The chain recombines TRBV5-5 with TRBJ2-7; D is unclear. Trimming removed 2 bases at V and 3 bases at J, with 12 bases between. CDR1 SGHKS and CDR2 YYEKEE come from the germline V gene (reference sequence). CDR3 length: 14 amino acids. The CDR3 bases are TGTGCCAGCAGCTTTTATATTCAAAACTACGAGCAGTACTTC. It codes for CASSFYIQNYEQYF.

This clonotype has more than one count but fewer than ten. J is TRBJ2-2 and V is TRBV7-3, with D unclear. CDR1 SGHTA and CDR2 FQGTGA come from the germline V gene. The CDR3 loop spans 16 amino acids. The V gene lost 1 base and the J gene lost 0 bases, with 9 bases spanning the gap. The CDR3 DNA follows: TGTGCCAGCAGCTTAATCGCAGGCGCGAACACCGGGGAGCTGTTTTTT. Amino acids: CASSLIAGANTGELFF.

A note on this clonotype: This may be a read error, as it is one base from a much larger clone. This chain joins TRBV20-1 and TRBJ2-3, with D maybe TRBD2 (7 bases). Germline V gene lookup returns CDR1 DFQATT and CDR2 SNEGSKA (reference sequence). This CDR3 spans 16 amino acids. CDR3: CSARDPGGLGGYTQCF. CDR3 sequence (DNA): TGCAGTGCTAGAGACCCGGGGGGCTTAGGTGGCTATACGCAGTGTTTT.

This clonotype showed up just a few times. This sequence joins TRBV20-1 and TRBJ2-3, with D maybe TRBD2 (5 bases). This CDR3 is built from 14 residues. Germline CDR1 and CDR2: DFQATT and SNEGSKA (reference sequence). V was cut by 2 bases and J by 2 bases, with 11 bases left in between. CDR3 in amino acids: CSARLAQLTDTQYF. CDR3 coding DNA: TGCAGTGCTAGACTAGCTCAACTCACAGATACGCAGTATTTT.

This clonotype was counted only a few times. The chain uses TRBV20-1 and TRBJ2-3, with TRBD2 matching over 15 bases. This CDR3 has 18 amino acids. The V and J ends lost 2 bases and 3 bases, in that order; junction bases with no gene match: 9. Germline loops: CDR1 DFQATT, CDR2 SNEGSKA (reference sequence). Here the CDR3 DNA reads TGCAGTGCTAGATTACCGGGACTAGCGGGAGGAGTGACAGATACGCAGTATTTT. It yields the protein CSARLPGLAGGVTDTQYF.

The chain recombines TRBV7-6 with TRBJ2-5, with a possible D match to TRBD2 (5 bases). Germline loops: CDR1 SGHVS, CDR2 FNYEAQ. V dropped 7 bases and J dropped 2 bases, with 17 bases sitting between them. The CDR3 loop spans 15 amino acids. The CDR3: CASTDPGSGQETQYF. CDR3 coding DNA: TGTGCCAGCACCGACCCGGGGAGTGGTCAAGAGACCCAGTACTTC.

As concerns this clonotype: A read error may explain this, as a much larger clone is one base away. The rearrangement links TRBV20-1 to TRBJ1-4; D gene ambiguous. The V end was cut by 7 bases, the J end by 2 bases, with 14 bases between. Germline V CDR1 and CDR2: DFQATT, SNEGSKA (reference sequence). CDR3 length: 14 amino acids. In DNA, the CDR3 is TGCAGTGGGTCAAAGCGGGCGACTAATGAAAAACTGTTTTTT. Translating gives CSGSKRATNEKLFF.

This clonotype was counted at least ten times. V gene TRBV10-3 combines with J gene TRBJ2-7; D is unclear. Per germline, CDR1 ENHRY and CDR2 SYGVKD. The V end lost 3 bases, the J end lost 2 bases, and 2 bases lay between the germline ends. The CDR3 runs 11 residues. The CDR3 bases are TGTGCCATCAGTGATGCCTACGAGCAGTACTTC. Protein product: CAISDAYEQYF.

This clonotype was recorded at least ten times. The CDR3 here is CASSPSQGEIYEQYF. The CDR3 DNA follows: TGCGCCAGCAGCCCCTCCCAGGGAGAAATCTACGAGCAGTACTTC. The chain recombines TRBV5-1 with TRBJ2-7; D may correspond to TRBD1 or TRBD2 (5 bases each). Trimming took 4 bases from V and 3 from J, leaving 17 bases between them. The CDR3 totals 15 residues. Germline CDR1 and CDR2: SGHRS and YFSETQ.

This clonotype came up a few times. This rearrangement joins TRBV12-3 or TRBV12-4 to TRBJ1-2; D is ambiguous. The CDR3 totals 14 residues. The germline V and J ends were trimmed by 6 bases and 0 bases, with 11 bases remaining between them. CDR3 nucleotide sequence: TGTGCCAGCAGACTCCGGGAACCTAACTATGGCTACACCTTC. The encoded protein is CASRLREPNYGYTF.

The chain uses TRBV5-1 and TRBJ2-7; the D is unclear. Germline lookup yields CDR1 SGHRS and CDR2 YFSETQ. Trimming pared 4 bases from V and 1 base from J, leaving 9 bases between. CDR3 length equals 13 residues. In DNA form, the CDR3 reads TGCGCCAGCAGCCTCCTACAGTCCTACGAGCAGTACTTC. This sequence encodes CASSLLQSYEQYF.

This clonotype turned up a few times. V usage is TRBV11-1 and J usage is TRBJ2-3, with 10 bases aligning to TRBD2. This CDR3 has 16 amino acids. Unmatched junction bases numbered 6, after V lost 2 bases and J lost 4 bases. The germline V gene encodes CDR1 SGHAT and CDR2 FQDESV (reference sequence). CDR3 sequence reads: CASSLRRTSGADTQYF. The CDR3 DNA is TGTGCCAGCAGCTTAAGACGGACTAGCGGTGCAGATACGCAGTATTTT.

The chain links TRBV6-2 or TRBV6-3 to TRBJ2-5; D not certain. V gave up 7 bases and J gave up 2 bases, with 8 bases separating them. The germline CDR1 and CDR2 sequences are MNHEY and SVGEGT. The CDR3 length is 12 residues. The CDR3 DNA reads TGTGCCAGCATAAGCAGACAAGAGACCCAGTACTTC. Translated: CASISRQETQYF.

This clonotype was counted only a few times. The rearrangement links TRBV4-1 to TRBJ2-7; D may be TRBD1 (6 bases). V lost 1 base and J lost 6, with 7 bases in between. The CDR3 spans 12 residues. From germline, CDR1 is MGHRA and CDR2 YSYEKL. The CDR3: CASSQGGGEQYF. In DNA form, the CDR3 reads TGCGCCAGCAGCCAAGGAGGGGGCGAGCAGTACTTC.

The J gene is TRBJ2-4, the V gene TRBV6-1; a weak D match, TRBD1 (6 bases). V was trimmed by 5 bases and J by 2 bases, leaving 13 bases between them. Per germline, CDR1 MNHNS and CDR2 SASEGT. The CDR3 runs to 15 residues. As DNA, the CDR3 is TGTGCCAGCAGTCATGGCAGGGGAACCAAAAACATTCAGTACTTC. Its translation: CASSHGRGTKNIQYF.

The chain is built from TRBV5-1 and TRBJ1-1, with D possibly being TRBD1 (5 bases). The germline gives CDR1 SGHRS, CDR2 YFSETQ. The germline V and J ends were trimmed by 2 bases and 3 bases, with 11 bases remaining between them. The CDR3 totals 14 residues. The CDR3 DNA reads TGCGCCAGCAGCTTCGGGGCCGAGGACACTGAAGCTTTCTTT. This gives the protein CASSFGAEDTEAFF.

The rearrangement links TRBV7-9 to TRBJ2-7; D gene unclear. The length of the CDR3 is 14 residues. Between the trimmed V and J ends, which lost 4 bases and 1 base, there was a span of 11 bases. Germline V gene lookup returns CDR1 SEHNR and CDR2 FQNEAQ (reference sequence). The CDR3 reads CASSYPDGSYEQYF. The CDR3 DNA reads TGTGCCAGCAGCTACCCGGACGGTTCCTACGAGCAGTACTTC.

The J gene is TRBJ2-7, the V gene TRBV21-1. TRBV21-1 corresponds to a pseudogene. This CDR3 has 10 amino acids. The CDR3 coding sequence is TGTGCCAGCAGCAAAGAAAGGTCCTACGTG. It specifies CASSKERSYV.

This chain links TRBV7-6 with TRBJ2-1, with TRBD2 matching over 8 bases. The CDR3 has 13 amino acids. Germline V lookup: CDR1 SGHVS, CDR2 FNYEAQ. Losses at the gene ends were 1 base for V and 7 bases for J; bases not matched to a gene: 0. This CDR3 reads CASSLVAGNEQFF. The CDR3 DNA follows: TGTGCCAGCAGCTTAGTAGCGGGAAATGAGCAGTTCTTC.

This chain connects TRBV6-5 to TRBJ2-7; D possibly uses TRBD1 or TRBD2 (6 bases each). The CDR3 runs to 14 residues. The V end lost 2 bases, the J end lost 2 bases, and 10 bases lay between the germline ends. The germline CDR1 and CDR2 sequences are MNHEY and SVGAGI. In nucleotides, the CDR3 is TGTGCCAGCAGTTACGTCGGGGGCCCCTACGAGCAGTACTTC. Protein: CASSYVGGPYEQYF.

The chain uses TRBV9 and TRBJ2-2; D is unresolved. CDR1 is SGDLS and CDR2 is YYNGEE in the germline V gene. Trimming pared 3 bases from V and 1 base from J, leaving 1 base between. CDR3 length: 12 amino acids. The CDR3 loop is CASSGNTGELFF. In DNA, the CDR3 is TGTGCCAGCAGCGGGAACACCGGGGAGCTGTTTTTT. Supplemented by reference TRBV9 and TRBJ2-2, the full variable domain reads DSGVTQTPKHLITATGQRVTLRCSPRSGDLSVYWYQQSLDQGLQFLIQYYNGEERAKGNILERFSAQQFPDLHSELNLSSLELGDSALYFCASSGNTGELFFGEGSRLTVL.

This clonotype has only a few counts. V and J are TRBV11-1 and TRBJ1-1; a weak D match, TRBD1 (6 bases). V was shortened by 8 bases and J by 1 base, with 14 bases between the two germline ends. There are 14 residues in the CDR3. The germline gives CDR1 SGHAT, CDR2 FQDESV (reference sequence). The CDR3 reads CASSSGQRNTEAFF. CDR3 DNA: TGTGCCAGCTCGAGTGGACAGAGGAACACTGAAGCTTTCTTT. Full variable domain (missing parts from reference TRBV11-1 and TRBJ1-1): EAEVAQSPRYKITEKSQAVAFWCDPISGHATLYWYRQILGQGPELLVQFQDESVVDDSQLPKDRFSAERLKGVDSTLKIQPAELGDSAMYLCASSSGQRNTEAFFGQGTRLTVV.

This clonotype has a handful of counts. The J gene is TRBJ2-3, the V gene TRBV2; TRBD2 agrees at 7 bases. J lost 4 bases, V lost 7 bases, and 8 bases had no gene match. The V gene's germline CDR1 is SNHLY and CDR2 FYNNEI. The CDR3 runs 14 residues. CDR3 loop: CASIGGEGPDTQYF. For the CDR3, the DNA is TGTGCCAGCATTGGGGGGGAGGGCCCAGATACGCAGTATTTT.

This clonotype was seen many times. V and J are TRBV6-5 and TRBJ1-2; maybe TRBD1 (6 bases). The CDR3 extends over 14 amino acids. CDR1 and CDR2 from the germline V gene are MNHEY and SVGAGI. V was shortened by 6 bases and J by 3 bases, with 14 bases between the two germline ends. CDR3 residues: CASRGQQGDYGYTF. The CDR3 DNA is TGTGCCAGCAGGGGACAACAGGGCGACTATGGCTACACCTTC.

This clonotype has a handful of counts. This chain links TRBV7-2 with TRBJ2-3; 12 bases fit TRBD1. V was pared by 5 bases and J by 3 bases, with 6 bases of the junction left unmatched. This CDR3 contains 16 residues. Germline CDR1 and CDR2: SGHTA and FQGNSA. The CDR3 sequence: CASSTRDRGRTDTQYF. CDR3 bases: TGTGCCAGCAGCACCCGGGACAGGGGGCGTACAGATACGCAGTATTTT.

This clonotype has only a few counts. The rearrangement uses TRBV6-2 or TRBV6-3 and TRBJ1-2, with D maybe TRBD1 (5 bases). This CDR3 is built from 15 residues. Germline-derived CDR1 and CDR2 are MNHEY and SVGEGT. With 7 bases removed from V and 2 bases from J, the gap between germline ends came to 17 bases. CDR3 amino acids: CASTSHMGGNYGYTF. Here the CDR3 DNA reads TGTGCCAGCACCTCCCACATGGGGGGGAACTATGGCTACACCTTC.